A selection of T cell receptor beta chains follows, all from one sample in a study of T cells after yellow fever vaccination. TCRdb itself ran the 5' RACE reads through MiXCR, one entry per CDR3 protein. The table includes some 300,000 distinct CDR3 sequences, 8.5% to 10% detected once. The input for sequencing was CD4+ T cells sorted from PBMCs, taken 5 days after the yellow fever booster vaccination. These receptor sequences come from a man between 18 and 29 years old who received the YFV17D yellow fever vaccine. Both conserved end residues are part of each CDR3. The D gene is left open where the match is weak. Clone size is stated in some rows and not others, as once, few, many or a class when expanded.

j_call d_call clone_size v_call cdr3_aa cdr3_nt
TRBJ2-1 TRBD2 . TRBV12-3/TRBV12-4 CASEVGSGGEQFF TGTGCCAGCGAAGTCGGGAGCGGGGGTGAGCAGTTCTTC
TRBJ2-1 . few TRBV3-1 CASSRGVLVDEQFF TGTGCCAGCAGCCGCGGGGTACTAGTGGATGAGCAGTTCTTC
TRBJ1-4 . . TRBV5-1 CASSFGQLNEKLFF TGCGCCAGCAGCTTCGGACAGCTTAATGAAAAACTGTTTTTT
TRBJ1-1 . few TRBV28 CASTLSGGGGTEAFF TGTGCCAGCACTCTAAGTGGGGGTGGGGGCACTGAAGCTTTCTTT
TRBJ2-7 TRBD2 . TRBV5-1 CASSVQRGASYEQYF TGCGCCAGCAGCGTACAGCGGGGGGCCTCCTACGAGCAGTACTTC
TRBJ1-5 . few TRBV12-3/TRBV12-4 CASSRASGQPQHF TGTGCCAGCAGCCGGGCTTCGGGTCAGCCCCAGCATTTT
TRBJ2-2 TRBD2 . TRBV9 CASSSRGGNTGELFF TGTGCCAGCAGTTCTCGGGGGGGGAACACCGGGGAGCTGTTTTTT
TRBJ2-2 TRBD2 . TRBV29-1 CSVISGVNTGELFF TGCAGCGTTATAAGCGGGGTGAACACCGGGGAGCTGTTTTTT
TRBJ2-1 . . TRBV4-3 CASSQGSAGALTPYNEQFF TGCGCCAGCAGCCAAGGTTCCGCGGGGGCCCTCACCCCATACAATGAGCAGTTCTTC
TRBJ1-1 . . TRBV7-9 CASSKRVLGTEAFF TGTGCCAGCAGCAAAAGGGTATTGGGCACTGAAGCTTTCTTT
TRBJ1-1 . . TRBV24-1 CATSVGSGTEAFF TGTGCCACCAGTGTGGGATCCGGCACTGAAGCTTTCTTT
TRBJ2-1 TRBD2 . TRBV5-1 CASSTLAGNNEQFF TGCGCCAGCAGCACCCTAGCGGGGAACAATGAGCAGTTCTTC
TRBJ1-6 . few TRBV2 CASSSQGRHSPLHF TGTGCCAGCAGTTCGCAGGGTCGGCATTCACCCCTCCACTTT
TRBJ2-5 TRBD2 . TRBV7-9 CASSLSRPLVRGQETQYF TGTGCCAGCAGCTTATCCCGCCCGCTGGTGCGGGGGCAAGAGACCCAGTACTTC
TRBJ2-4 . few TRBV11-2 CASRPTVPENIQYF TGTGCCAGCAGACCCACGGTCCCCGAAAACATTCAGTACTTC
TRBJ1-6 . . TRBV7-9 CASSPIGSPLHF TGTGCCAGCAGCCCCATAGGATCACCCCTCCACTTT
TRBJ1-5 . . TRBV7-2 CASSVERGRNQPQHF TGTGCCAGCAGCGTAGAACGGGGGCGTAATCAGCCCCAGCATTTT
TRBJ2-7 . few TRBV6-5 CASSQAGEQYF TGTGCCAGCAGTCAGGCGGGGGAGCAGTACTTC
TRBJ2-5 . few TRBV7-2 CASSQAGQETQYF TGTGCCAGCAGCCAAGCCGGTCAAGAGACCCAGTACTTC
TRBJ1-1 . few TRBV6-6 CASSMLQEGTEAFF TGTGCCAGCAGTATGCTACAGGAGGGCACTGAAGCTTTCTTT
TRBJ1-1 TRBD1 . TRBV9 CASTGQGGTEAFF TGTGCCAGCACTGGACAGGGGGGCACTGAAGCTTTCTTT
TRBJ1-5 . . TRBV11-3 CASSLRAGSPPQPQHF TGTGCCAGCAGCTTGAGGGCGGGAAGCCCCCCTCAGCCCCAGCATTTT
TRBJ2-1 . . TRBV4-2 CASSVGAGGPYNEQFF TGTGCCAGCAGCGTTGGGGCCGGGGGTCCCTACAATGAGCAGTTCTTC
TRBJ2-5 TRBD1 many TRBV12-5 CASGPPATGEETQYF TGTGCTAGTGGCCCCCCGGCGACAGGGGAAGAGACCCAGTACTTC
TRBJ2-3 . many TRBV5-1 CASSSTRGGGTDTQYF TGCGCCAGCAGCTCAACACGGGGCGGGGGCACAGATACGCAGTATTTT
TRBJ1-1 . few TRBV5-6 CASSLRGLSLVEAFF TGTGCCAGCAGCCTCCGGGGACTGTCTCTGGTGGAAGCTTTCTTT
TRBJ2-1 . many TRBV5-1 CASSLGAGKSPALSF TGCGCCAGCAGCTTGGGCGCGGGAAAATCCCCAGCCCTAAGCTTC
TRBJ2-2 . . TRBV7-7 CASSTGTHLSGELFF TGTGCCAGCAGCACGGGGACTCACTTGTCCGGGGAGCTGTTTTTT
TRBJ2-7 . . TRBV21-1 CASSPEKAYEQYF TGTGCCAGCAGCCCGGAAAAAGCCTACGAGCAGTACTTC
TRBJ2-7 TRBD1 few TRBV12-3/TRBV12-4 CASSPGTGSYEQYF TGTGCCAGCAGTCCCGGGACAGGCTCCTACGAGCAGTACTTC
TRBJ1-3 TRBD1 . TRBV7-2 CASSRQGGDNTIYF TGTGCCAGCAGCCGACAGGGGGGGGACAACACCATATATTTT
TRBJ2-2 TRBD1 few TRBV5-1 CASSGGTGTNTGELFF TGCGCCAGCAGCGGCGGGACAGGGACGAACACCGGGGAGCTGTTTTTT
TRBJ2-6 . many TRBV5-5 CASRSGANVLTF TGTGCCAGCAGGTCTGGGGCCAACGTCCTGACTTTC
TRBJ2-1 TRBD2 . TRBV19 CARRGGGNEQFF TGTGCCAGACGGGGGGGCGGCAATGAGCAGTTCTTC
TRBJ1-4 . . TRBV4-1 CASSRSMDRATNEKLFF TGCGCCAGCAGCCGTTCAATGGACCGAGCAACTAATGAAAAACTGTTTTTT
TRBJ1-6 TRBD1 few TRBV5-1 CASSPQGDSPLHF TGCGCCAGCAGCCCCCAGGGGGATTCACCCCTCCACTTT
TRBJ2-5 . . TRBV9 CASSALGGVGETQYF TGTGCCAGCAGCGCTCTAGGAGGTGTCGGAGAGACCCAGTACTTC
TRBJ1-5 . . TRBV5-8 CASSLAEQGSNQPQHF TGTGCCAGCAGCTTGGCGGAACAGGGTAGCAATCAGCCCCAGCATTTT
TRBJ2-2 . few TRBV5-4 CASSATGRVNTGELFF TGTGCCAGCAGCGCAACCGGACGGGTGAACACCGGGGAGCTGTTTTTT
TRBJ1-5 TRBD1 few TRBV29-1 CSVELAGGQPQHF TGCAGCGTTGAACTGGCAGGGGGTCAGCCCCAGCATTTT
TRBJ1-6 . . TRBV7-6 CASSLTFPYNSPLHF TGTGCCAGCAGCTTAACTTTCCCCTATAATTCACCCCTCCACTTT
TRBJ2-5 . many TRBV5-1 CASSLAGGGETQYF TGCGCCAGCAGCTTGGCCGGGGGCGGAGAGACCCAGTACTTC
TRBJ2-7 . . TRBV20-1 CSARYLAKQYF TGCAGTGCTAGATACCTCGCAAAGCAGTACTTC
TRBJ1-5 . . TRBV9 CARGIEGLALHQPQHF TGTGCCAGGGGTATCGAAGGTCTAGCATTACATCAGCCCCAGCATTTT
TRBJ1-3 . few TRBV7-2 CASSSLQGRGNTIYF TGTGCCAGCAGCTCACTGCAGGGTAGAGGAAACACCATATATTTT
TRBJ2-4 . many TRBV18 CASSPPVGGTIQYF TGTGCCAGCTCACCACCGGTGGGGGGTACCATTCAGTACTTC
TRBJ2-3 . . TRBV6-1 CASRLGGGSDTQYF TGTGCCAGCAGGCTGGGTGGGGGATCAGATACGCAGTATTTT
TRBJ2-1 . few TRBV28 CASSFSGFVGFDEQFF TGTGCCAGCAGTTTCAGTGGATTCGTGGGTTTCGATGAGCAGTTCTTC
TRBJ1-2 . . TRBV7-9 CASSLGSAGRVGYTF TGTGCCAGCAGCTTAGGTTCGGCCGGAAGAGTCGGCTACACCTTC